A selection of T cell receptor beta chains follows, all from one sample in a study of cytomegalovirus exposure and HLA in healthy donors. Libraries were prepared by immunoSEQ multiplex PCR; TCRdb keeps only in-frame clonotypes and omits some of them. The sample shows under 200,000 clones, about four fifths of them seen only once. Sequences were obtained from PBMCs. These receptors were obtained from a male donor in good health and CMV-seronegative. CDR3s leave out the opening cysteine and the closing phenylalanine or tryptophan. The D gene is left open where the match is weak. Part of the rows lack a size; the others show once, few, many or a class for expanded clones.

d_gene,v_gene,j_gene,abundance,CDR3aa
TRBD1,TRBV28,TRBJ1-2,.,ASSPYPQGESYGYT
.,TRBV28,TRBJ2-6,.,ASSPGGANVLT
.,TRBV7-9,.,.,ASSSPGLGGQTYEQY
.,TRBV9,TRBJ2-4,.,ASSVAPKNIQY
.,TRBV7-8,TRBJ1-4,.,ASSQYRVWNEKLF
.,TRBV1,TRBJ2-1,.,TSSQEGREGTNEQF
TRBD1,TRBV5-1,TRBJ2-3,few,ASSSRRTGSTDTQY
TRBD2,TRBV4-1,TRBJ2-1,.,ASSQATSGTQF
TRBD2,TRBV6-1,TRBJ2-2,few,ASKGGLDSGELF
.,TRBV14,TRBJ1-3,few,ASSPLGPSSGNTIY
TRBD1,TRBV7-9,TRBJ1-1,.,SSSFNRWDGQGG
TRBD2,TRBV5-1,TRBJ2-3,.,ASSIVAGVAKDTQY
TRBD1,TRBV5-1,TRBJ1-3,.,ASSLESGQGVYTIY
TRBD2,TRBV6-5,TRBJ2-2,.,ATKGLGNTGELF
TRBD1,TRBV6-1,TRBJ1-1,.,ASSEWTGAGTEAF
TRBD1,TRBV6-5,TRBJ1-2,.,ASSPRQGVRYGYT
TRBD1,TRBV5-6,TRBJ1-1,.,ASSGTGAWMNTEAF
TRBD1,TRBV11-1,TRBJ2-5,.,ASSNRDRGLIETQY
TRBD1,TRBV7-9,TRBJ2-1,.,ASSLADRELYNEQF
.,TRBV5-1,TRBJ1-4,.,ASSGQPREKLF